These T cell receptor beta chains were read from a single sample in a study of blood T cell repertoires in COVID-19. Generated by immunoSEQ multiplex PCR, the TCRdb table keeps only in-frame clones and is missing some. Here the sample spans 90,000 or so clones, approximately 85% being singletons. The sequenced material came from peripheral blood. The receptors shown here come from a human donor in a cohort sampled during active COVID-19. The CDR3 runs from the conserved cysteine through the conserved F or W. The D gene is left open where the match is weak.

D gene,V gene,J gene,CDR3 protein
TRBD1,TRBV6-2/TRBV6-3,TRBJ2-5,CASSQGQGKLQETQYF
TRBD1,TRBV15,TRBJ2-3,CATSTYLTGYGDTQYF
TRBD1,TRBV12-3/TRBV12-4,TRBJ1-2,CASSLRGQYGYTF
NA,TRBV11-2,TRBJ2-5,CASSSTGRRETQYF
NA,TRBV6-5,TRBJ2-7,CASSIGARSYEQYF
TRBD2,TRBV5-4,TRBJ2-1,CASSSRGLAGDPALEFF
TRBD1,TRBV28,TRBJ1-4,CASSYTGGGEKLFF
NA,TRBV2,TRBJ2-3,CASSQQGPGTQYF
TRBD1,TRBV2,TRBJ1-1,CASSENRGLNTEAFF
TRBD1,TRBV12-3/TRBV12-4,TRBJ1-2,CASTHRGPGYTF
NA,TRBV28,TRBJ1-2,CASSLSAGSGYTF
NA,TRBV9,TRBJ2-1,CASSGLVPSPYNEQFF
TRBD1,TRBV18,TRBJ1-5,CASSPGQAAGPQHF
TRBD2,TRBV3-1/TRBV3-2,TRBJ2-1,CATLKTSGMNNEQFF
TRBD1,TRBV4-2,TRBJ2-1,CASSPGQGLDNEQFF
NA,TRBV5-6,TRBJ1-3,CASEDVSSGNTIYF
NA,TRBV9,TRBJ2-5,CASSTGGQETQYF
TRBD1,TRBV6-5,TRBJ1-3,CASRTGTGLNTIYF
TRBD2,TRBV15,TRBJ2-7,CATSGRTSGAYEQYF
NA,TRBV5-4,TRBJ2-7,CASSDRDTTYEQYF
TRBD1,TRBV6-5,TRBJ1-3,CASRRQGTPGNTIYF
NA,TRBV24-1,TRBJ2-1,CATSSEQGYNEQFF
NA,TRBV12-3/TRBV12-4,TRBJ2-5,CASSSARETQYF
TRBD1,TRBV6-6,TRBJ1-3,CASISGKGARNTIYF